This T cell receptor beta chain was found in a study of shared clonotypes between healthy human individuals. Study-level findings and limits: Estimated richness values were generally larger in naive subsets than in memory subsets.

Remarks on this clone: Antigen unknown. At the DNA level, this CDR3 is encoded by other sequences in the same sample as well.

Produced via immunoSEQ multiplex PCR; TCRdb's table is partial and in-frame only. The repertoire includes about 2.4 million clones, 93% of them detected once, and approximately 0.36% sits in the top ten. Per the germline V gene, CDR1 is LNHDA and CDR2 is SQIVND (reference sequence). This CDR3 is 12 amino acids long. Trimming shortened V by 4 bases and J by 3 bases, and 7 bases separated the two germline ends. Memory CD4+ cells were the fraction left after CD45RA+ naive selection. The source is a man between 18 and 35 years old in good health. Some clones in this sample may be carry-over from other donors' samples. Sequences were obtained from naive CD4+ T cells from PBMCs. Subset: CD45RA+ positively selected. The chain uses TRBV19 and TRBJ2-7, with D possibly being TRBD1 (6 bases). The CDR3 is CASSNRDYEQYF. The DNA of the CDR3 is TGTGCCAGTAGTAACAGGGACTACGAGCAGTACTTC.